Below, 30 T cell receptor beta chains from the same sample are listed, as sequenced in a study of technical replicates of blood from several donors (dated by TCRdb to the late 2010s). To prepare the library, the immunoSEQ multiplex PCR assay was applied. TCRdb holds this immuneACCESS table with in-frame rearrangements only. Some clones are missing; in checked studies, unresolved V genes explain under half, and the rest has no known cause. The sample table holds 75,000 to 95,000 clones, of which 95% were seen once. The leading ten clones occupy over 0.25% of the sample. The sample comprised T cells isolated from PBMCs. The receptors were sampled from a human donor in good health.

This rearrangement joins TRBV5-1 to TRBJ2-2; TRBD1 aligns across 8 bases. The CDR3 spans 14 residues. In germline, CDR1 is SGHRS, CDR2 YFSETQ. J lost 6 bases, V lost 2 bases, and 3 bases had no gene match. CDR3 in amino acids: CASSFGQGAGELFF. In DNA form, the CDR3 reads TGCGCCAGCAGCTTCGGACAGGGAGCCGGGGAGCTGTTTTTT.

This sequence joins TRBV27 and TRBJ1-2, with TRBD1 matching 9 bases. This CDR3 is built from 17 residues. The germline CDR1 and CDR2 sequences are MNHEY and SMNVEV (reference sequence). The V gene end was trimmed by 6 bases and the J gene end by 7 bases; junction bases not matched to a gene: 18. CDR3 amino acids: CASSLVGTGIKTGGYTF. CDR3 in DNA: TGTGCCAGCAGCCTAGTGGGGACAGGGATAAAAACGGGTGGCTACACCTTC.

V usage is TRBV9 and J usage is TRBJ2-7; the D gene is possibly TRBD2 (6 bases). V was pared by 0 bases and J by 4 bases, with 17 bases between. Germline CDR1 is SGDLS and CDR2 is YYNGEE. The CDR3 is made up of 16 amino acids. DNA of the CDR3: TGTGCCAGCAGCGTAGCGGAGGGACGATCGGGATACGAGCAGTACTTC. This gives the protein CASSVAEGRSGYEQYF.

V usage is TRBV19 and J usage is TRBJ1-2; D is unclear. The V end lost 3 bases, the J end lost 8 bases, and 22 bases lay between the germline ends. CDR1 and CDR2 (germline): LNHDA, SQIVND (reference sequence). The CDR3 contains 16 residues. The CDR3 loop reads CASSMTPRGSLRGYTF. The CDR3 DNA sequence: TGTGCCAGTAGTATGACCCCCCGAGGCAGTCTACGGGGCTACACCTTC.

CDR3 region: CASSLYLLGSRHEQYF. CDR3 nucleotides: TGTGCCAGCAGTTTATACCTCTTAGGTAGCAGACACGAGCAGTACTTC. This sequence joins TRBV27 and TRBJ2-7; no firm D call. The V end lost 1 base, the J end lost 5 bases, and 18 bases lay between the germline ends. This CDR3 is 16 amino acids long. Germline values: CDR1 MNHEY, CDR2 SMNVEV (reference sequence).

This clone was recorded a few times. V is TRBV19 and J is TRBJ1-4; 9 bases are a match to TRBD1. Germline assignment: CDR1 LNHDA and CDR2 SQIVND (reference sequence). The CDR3 contains 15 residues. The ends lost 3 bases at V and 4 bases at J; junction bases unmatched: 3. CDR3 DNA sequence: TGTGCCAGTAGTATCTTGGGACAGGGTAATGAAAAACTGTTTTTT. Its translation is CASSILGQGNEKLFF.

This sequence joins TRBV29-1 and TRBJ2-1; perhaps TRBD1 as D (6 bases). The CDR3 is 15 residues long. V was clipped by 2 bases and J by 5 bases, with 16 bases between them. Germline V gene lookup returns CDR1 SQVTM and CDR2 ANQGSEA. The CDR3 DNA is TGCAGCGTTGAAAAACAGGGCGCTCTCCACAATGAGCAGTTCTTC. It translates to CSVEKQGALHNEQFF.

This rearrangement joins TRBV14 to TRBJ2-7, with D possibly being TRBD2 (6 bases). CDR3 length equals 15 residues. The ends were cut back, 1 base at V and 3 bases at J, with 13 bases in the middle. Germline V gives CDR1 SGHDN, CDR2 FVKESK. CDR3 nucleotide sequence: TGTGCCAGCAGCCAAGGGATCGTAGCGGACTACGAGCAGTACTTC. The encoded protein is CASSQGIVADYEQYF. The full variable domain, in which reference TRBV14 and TRBJ2-7 provide the parts outside the CDR3, is EAGVTQFPSHSVIEKGQTVTLRCDPISGHDNLYWYRRVMGKEIKFLLHFVKESKQDESGMPNNRFLAERTGGTYSTLKVQPAELEDSGVYFCASSQGIVADYEQYFGPGTRLTVT.

The CDR3 coding sequence is TGTGCCAGCAGCCTCTTGGGGGGACTTAATGAAAAACTGTTTTTT. Its protein product is CASSLLGGLNEKLFF. The rearrangement uses TRBV7-8 and TRBJ1-4; D is perhaps TRBD1 (5 bases). Trimming pared 5 bases from V and 4 bases from J, leaving 14 bases between. Germline CDR1 SGHVS, CDR2 FQNEAQ. This CDR3 has 15 amino acids.

The rearrangement uses TRBV10-1 and TRBJ1-4, with D possibly TRBD1 on 5 matching bases. The CDR3 is 15 amino acids. CDR1 WNHNN and CDR2 SYGVQD come from the germline V gene (reference sequence). Deletions cut 5 bases from V and 8 bases from J, with 18 bases between. The CDR3 spells CASSPSGGTSEKLFF. The DNA for the CDR3 is TGCGCCAGCAGTCCAAGTGGGGGGACCTCGGAAAAACTGTTTTTT.

This clone was seen just once. The J gene is TRBJ1-1, the V gene TRBV7-6; D possibly corresponds to TRBD1 (5 bases). The CDR3 length is 13 residues. Per germline, CDR1 SGHVS and CDR2 FNYEAQ. V lost 8 bases and J 1 base, leaving 11 bases between the germline ends. DNA for the CDR3: TGTGCCAGCGCACCTCAGGGGAACACTGAAGCTTTCTTT. Protein product: CASAPQGNTEAFF.

The chain has TRBV10-2 and TRBJ1-2; tentatively, D is TRBD1 (6 bases). V was cut by 8 bases and J by 8 bases, with 15 bases left in between. Germline V gene sequence: CDR1 WSHSY, CDR2 SAAADI. CDR3 size: 12 residues. The CDR3 loop reads CASLQGTVGYTF. The CDR3 nucleotides are TGCGCCAGCCTACAGGGAACGGTGGGCTACACCTTC.

The chain joins TRBV2 to TRBJ2-1, with TRBD2 identical over 13 bases. Germline CDR1 and CDR2: SNHLY and FYNNEI. The CDR3 loop spans 16 amino acids. V was pared by 3 bases and J by 4 bases, with 3 bases of the junction left unmatched. CDR3 nucleotides: TGTGCCAGCAGTGATGGACTAGCGGGGGATTACAATGAGCAGTTCTTC. It is translated as CASSDGLAGDYNEQFF.

A single count supports this clone. The genes are TRBV4-1 and TRBJ2-5, with unresolved D. The CDR3 totals 13 residues. Trimming took 4 bases from V and 5 from J, leaving 11 bases between them. CDR1 and CDR2 (germline): MGHRA, YSYEKL. CDR3 sequence: CASSPLTVETQYF. The CDR3 DNA sequence: TGCGCCAGCAGCCCCCTAACCGTGGAGACCCAGTACTTC.

This clone showed up just a few times. The rearrangement joins TRBV18 to TRBJ1-1; D is unclear. Trimming took off 3 bases at V and 3 bases at J, with 11 bases between the two ends. Germline assignment: CDR1 KGHSH and CDR2 LQKENI. The CDR3 is 14 residues long. DNA for the CDR3: TGTGCCAGCTCACCGGATCCAGGTTACACTGAAGCTTTCTTT. This translates into CASSPDPGYTEAFF.

This clone was seen only a few times. The chain has TRBV6-1 and TRBJ1-2, with TRBD1 as a possible D gene (6 bases). The V end was cut by 4 bases, the J end by 4 bases, with 13 bases between. Looked up from germline, CDR1 is MNHNS and CDR2 is SASEGT. There are 14 residues in the CDR3. For the CDR3, the DNA is TGTGCCAGCAGTGGCGGACAGAAATCCTATGGCTACACCTTC. The encoded protein is CASSGGQKSYGYTF.

The chain employs TRBV11-2 and TRBJ2-7, with TRBD2 matching over 10 bases. The V segment lost 5 bases and the J segment 4 bases; nucleotides outside the gene matches: 14. Germline V gives CDR1 SGHAT, CDR2 FQNNGV. This CDR3 region has 17 residues. CDR3 in amino acids: CASSPDTSSGSRYEQYF. CDR3 in DNA: TGTGCCAGCAGCCCCGATACTTCTAGCGGGAGTCGGTACGAGCAGTACTTC.

The chain joins TRBV4-1 to TRBJ1-3; maybe TRBD1 (6 bases). The CDR3 consists of 16 residues. Trimming cost V 4 bases and J 3 bases, with 16 bases left between them. CDR1 and CDR2 (germline): MGHRA, YSYEKL. The DNA for the CDR3 is TGCGCCAGCAGCCTACCGGGACACAATAGTGGAAACACCATATATTTT. Translation gives CASSLPGHNSGNTIYF.

With respect to this clone: Other DNA sequences of this sample code for an identical CDR3. V is TRBV9 and J is TRBJ2-1, with 7 bases identical to TRBD1. Germline CDR1 is SGDLS and CDR2 is YYNGEE. After removal of 4 bases from V and 4 bases from J, the junction contained 5 bases not matched to a gene. CDR3 length equals 14 residues. The CDR3 region is CASSPGTVYNEQFF. CDR3 DNA: TGTGCCAGCAGCCCCGGGACAGTATACAATGAGCAGTTCTTC.

The chain uses TRBV9 and TRBJ2-7, with D hard to call. Looked up from germline, CDR1 is SGDLS and CDR2 is YYNGEE. V was pared by 9 bases and J by 1 base, with 23 bases between. The CDR3 contains 16 residues. CDR3 sequence: CANTVAKGGRSYEQYF. For the CDR3, the DNA is TGTGCCAACACCGTTGCTAAAGGCGGTAGGTCCTACGAGCAGTACTTC.

This chain connects TRBV5-1 to TRBJ2-5; 7 bases are a match to TRBD1. The V segment lost 6 bases and the J segment 5 bases; nucleotides outside the gene matches: 10. Germline V gene lookup returns CDR1 SGHRS and CDR2 YFSETQ. The CDR3 runs to 14 residues. The DNA of the CDR3 is TGCGCCAGCAAAGGTGAGGGGGCCCGGGAGACCCAGTACTTC. This sequence encodes CASKGEGARETQYF. Complete variable domain (other parts from reference TRBV5-1 and TRBJ2-5): KAGVTQTPRYLIKTRGQQVTLSCSPISGHRSVSWYQQTPGQGLQFLFEYFSETQRNKGNFPGRFSGRQFSNSRSEMNVSTLELGDSALYLCASKGEGARETQYFGPGTRLLVL.

The gene calls are TRBV2 and TRBJ2-3, with TRBD1 as a possible D gene (5 bases). Germline CDR1 reads SNHLY; CDR2 reads FYNNEI. V lost 6 bases and J lost 1, with 17 bases in between. This CDR3 contains 16 residues. Here the CDR3 DNA reads TGTGCCAGCAGCCCCACTCAGGGAAGGGGCACAGATACGCAGTATTTT. It is translated as CASSPTQGRGTDTQYF.

The V and J genes are TRBV6-1 and TRBJ1-1; no firm D call. The V end was cut by 6 bases, the J end by 10 bases, with 9 bases between. Germline-derived CDR1 and CDR2 are MNHNS and SASEGT. The CDR3 sequence is 10 residues long. CDR3: CASRKEGAFF. CDR3 DNA: TGTGCCAGCAGGAAAGAGGGAGCTTTCTTT.

This clone was picked up one time. The chain recombines TRBV6-5 with TRBJ1-1, with TRBD1 matching 8 bases. Trimming removed 6 bases from V and 4 bases from J; junction bases left unmatched: 7. Germline CDR1 reads MNHEY; CDR2 reads SVGAGI. The CDR3 loop spans 14 amino acids. CDR3 in DNA: TGTGCCAGCAGCGATGGACAGGGTTTCACTGAAGCTTTCTTT. Its protein product is CASSDGQGFTEAFF.

This clone was counted once. The J gene is TRBJ1-2, the V gene TRBV18; TRBD1 agrees at 10 bases. V lost 1 base to trimming and J lost 8 bases; unmatched junction nucleotides: 4. Germline V gives CDR1 KGHSH, CDR2 LQKENI. The CDR3 loop spans 14 amino acids. In DNA, the CDR3 is TGTGCCAGCTCACCACTCGACAGGGGGCAAGGCTACACCTTC. Its protein product is CASSPLDRGQGYTF.

V and J are TRBV4-1 and TRBJ2-2; perhaps TRBD1 as D (5 bases). The CDR3 is 15 residues long. In germline, CDR1 is MGHRA, CDR2 YSYEKL. V was pared by 1 base and J by 5 bases, with 11 bases between. DNA for the CDR3: TGCGCCAGCAGCCAAGGTGACAGAAAAACCGGGGAGCTGTTTTTT. Protein: CASSQGDRKTGELFF.

This rearrangement joins TRBV15 to TRBJ2-2; perhaps TRBD2 as D (5 bases). This CDR3 region has 15 residues. Trimming removed 7 bases from V and 1 base from J, with 13 bases in between. Per the germline V gene, CDR1 is LNHNV and CDR2 is YYDKDF (reference sequence). CDR3 region: CATKRGGVNTGELFF. Written as DNA, the CDR3 is TGTGCCACCAAGAGAGGAGGTGTGAACACCGGGGAGCTGTTTTTT.

The CDR3 sequence is CASGGTGGPGANVLTF. The CDR3 nucleotides read TGTGCCAGCGGAGGGACAGGCGGGCCTGGGGCCAACGTCCTGACTTTC. This chain joins TRBV2 and TRBJ2-6, with 8 nucleotides matching TRBD1. Germline assignment: CDR1 SNHLY and CDR2 FYNNEI. The CDR3 loop spans 16 amino acids. Trimming cost V 8 bases and J 2 bases; bases outside gene matches: 8.

The chain employs TRBV5-1 and TRBJ2-3; D is possibly TRBD2 (6 bases). Trimming pared 5 bases from V and 2 bases from J, leaving 15 bases between. The CDR3 extends over 15 amino acids. Germline CDR1 SGHRS, CDR2 YFSETQ. CDR3 nucleotides: TGCGCCAGCAGTTCTGACGGGGGAACCACAGATACGCAGTATTTT. This sequence encodes CASSSDGGTTDTQYF.

This clone showed up just a few times. This chain links TRBV30 with TRBJ1-4, with D maybe TRBD1 (6 bases). This CDR3 has 14 residues. V lost 2 bases and J 7 bases, leaving 14 bases between the germline ends. Germline lookup yields CDR1 GTSNPN and CDR2 SVGIG (reference sequence). The CDR3 loop is CAWSQGTSIEKLFF. CDR3 coding DNA: TGTGCCTGGAGTCAGGGGACCTCCATTGAAAAACTGTTTTTT.